These 18 T cell receptor beta chains were sequenced from one sample in a study of blood T cell repertoires in COVID-19. This table comes from immunoSEQ multiplex PCR, and its TCRdb copy is limited to in-frame clones, with some not included. This sample has tens of thousands of clones, with about 86% found just once. The sample taken for sequencing was peripheral blood. These receptor sequences come from a man aged 45 to 65 with acute or convalescent COVID-19.

This clone was recorded once. This sequence joins TRBV30 and TRBJ1-2; D unresolved. Germline CDR1 reads GTSNPN; CDR2 reads SVGIG (reference sequence). V dropped 4 bases and J dropped 4 bases, with 16 bases sitting between them. The CDR3 length is 14 residues. The CDR3 sequence: CAWKWLGDAYGYTF. The DNA for the CDR3 is TGTGCCTGGAAGTGGCTCGGGGATGCCTATGGCTACACCTTC.

V gene TRBV29-1 combines with J gene TRBJ2-7, with TRBD1 matching 9 bases. The length of the CDR3 is 17 residues. The trim removed 0 bases at V and 3 bases at J, leaving 12 bases unmatched. Germline CDR1 and CDR2: SQVTM and ANQGSEA. CDR3: CSVEDEGVGTGSYEQYF. CDR3 DNA: TGCAGCGTTGAAGACGAGGGGGTAGGGACAGGGAGCTACGAGCAGTACTTC.

The CDR3 loop is CASSSSTSGGAHTQYF. The CDR3 coding sequence is TGTGCCAGCAGCTCATCGACTAGCGGGGGAGCTCATACGCAGTATTTT. The rearrangement links TRBV7-8 to TRBJ2-3; 12 positions match TRBD2. The ends lost 4 bases at V and 7 bases at J; junction bases unmatched: 9. This CDR3 spans 16 amino acids. The germline V gene encodes CDR1 SGHVS and CDR2 FQNEAQ.

The V gene is TRBV10-1, the J gene TRBJ2-7; 7 bases map to TRBD2. The CDR3 spans 14 residues. Losses at the gene ends were 7 bases for V and 5 bases for J; bases not matched to a gene: 11. Germline assignment: CDR1 WNHNN and CDR2 SYGVQD (reference sequence). The CDR3 protein is CASKPNLGGNEQYF. The CDR3 nucleotides read TGCGCCAGCAAGCCCAATCTGGGAGGGAACGAGCAGTACTTC.

The CDR3 nucleotides read TGCGCCAGCAGCCCCGGACAGGGGGCCGGTCAGCCCCAGCATTTT. It is translated as CASSPGQGAGQPQHF. The gene calls are TRBV4-1 and TRBJ1-5, with 11 bases lining up with TRBD1. CDR3 length: 15 residues. Trimming took 4 bases from V and 6 from J; bases not matched to a gene: 5. Looked up from germline, CDR1 is MGHRA and CDR2 is YSYEKL.

This clone appeared once. The V call is TRBV29-1, the J call TRBJ1-1; the D is unclear. Germline V gene sequence: CDR1 SQVTM, CDR2 ANQGSEA. V dropped 0 bases and J dropped 6 bases, with 17 bases sitting between them. CDR3 size: 15 residues. CDR3 sequence: CSVEDLGREWSEAFF. For the CDR3, the DNA is TGCAGCGTTGAAGATCTTGGAAGGGAGTGGTCTGAAGCTTTCTTT.

The chain couples TRBV19 to TRBJ2-1; D is unclear. V was shortened by 7 bases and J by 2 bases, with 12 bases between the two germline ends. Germline V gene sequence: CDR1 LNHDA, CDR2 SQIVND (reference sequence). The CDR3 spans 14 residues. The CDR3 here is CASTVGEPYNEQFF. CDR3 nucleotide sequence: TGTGCCAGTACAGTCGGAGAGCCCTACAATGAGCAGTTCTTC.

The chain recombines TRBV7-3 with TRBJ2-1; maybe TRBD2 (7 bases). The V end was cut by 5 bases, the J end by 1 base, with 18 bases between. The CDR3 extends over 17 amino acids. Germline V gene lookup returns CDR1 SGHTA and CDR2 FQGTGA. In nucleotides, the CDR3 is TGTGCCAGCAGCATCCATGGGGGGGCGACTTCCTACAATGAGCAGTTCTTC. It translates to CASSIHGGATSYNEQFF.

V usage is TRBV5-6 and J usage is TRBJ2-7; 10 bases match TRBD1. V shed 4 bases, J shed 2 bases, and the junction held 9 bases outside the gene matches. This CDR3 is 16 amino acids long. CDR1 and CDR2 from the germline V gene are SGHDT and YYEEEE. The CDR3 reads CASSPGPGQGTYEQYF. The CDR3 coding sequence is TGTGCCAGCAGCCCCGGACCGGGACAGGGGACCTACGAGCAGTACTTC.

J is TRBJ2-3 and V is TRBV27, with 16 bases that match TRBD2. The junction had 16 bases not matched to a gene; V was cut back by 5 bases and J by 11 bases. The V gene's germline CDR1 is MNHEY and CDR2 SMNVEV (reference sequence). The CDR3 is 18 residues long. The CDR3 nucleotides are TGTGCCAGCAGTCAGAGGGGGACTAGCGGGGGGGCTAACCTAGGGCAGTATTTT. Translating it yields CASSQRGTSGGANLGQYF.

V usage is TRBV27 and J usage is TRBJ2-1, with a tentative D call TRBD2 (5 bases). The CDR3 has 13 residues. Germline V lookup: CDR1 MNHEY, CDR2 SMNVEV (reference sequence). V lost 3 bases to trimming and J lost 8 bases, with 11 bases between them. CDR3 in amino acids: CASSLWEHDEQFF. The CDR3 DNA sequence: TGTGCCAGCAGTTTGTGGGAGCATGATGAGCAGTTCTTC.

The gene calls are TRBV2 and TRBJ1-1; 9 nucleotides agree with TRBD1. V lost 6 bases and J lost 4; bases outside the gene matches: 3. Looked up from germline, CDR1 is SNHLY and CDR2 is FYNNEI. This CDR3 comprises 13 residues. The CDR3 DNA is TGTGCCAGCAGGGGACAGGGTCGCACTGAAGCTTTCTTT. This translates into CASRGQGRTEAFF. The full variable domain, with the rest looked up from reference TRBV2 and TRBJ1-1, is EPEVTQTPSHQVTQMGQEVILRCVPISNHLYFYWYRQILGQKVEFLVSFYNNEISEKSEIFDDQFSVERPDGSNFTLKIRSTKLEDSAMYFCASRGQGRTEAFFGQGTRLTVV.

This chain connects TRBV5-1 to TRBJ2-7, with 7 nucleotides matching TRBD2. Germline lookup yields CDR1 SGHRS and CDR2 YFSETQ. This CDR3 is 15 amino acids long. Trimming at V came to 5 bases and at J to 3 bases, leaving 11 bases not matched to a gene. The CDR3 here is CASRASGRRHYEQYF. The DNA for the CDR3 is TGCGCCAGCAGGGCTAGCGGACGCCGACACTACGAGCAGTACTTC.

The J gene is TRBJ1-1, the V gene TRBV13; 11 positions match TRBD1. In germline, CDR1 is PRHDT, CDR2 FYEKMQ (reference sequence). This CDR3 contains 13 residues. Germline trimming cut 8 bases from V and 5 bases from J; bases unmatched to any gene: 4. In DNA form, the CDR3 reads TGTGCCAGCTCGGGACAGGGGGAAACTGAAGCTTTCTTT. This sequence encodes CASSGQGETEAFF.

The CDR3 DNA follows: TGTGCCAGCAGCCAAGGGACAGGAGCCTACGAGCAGTACTTC. This translates into CASSQGTGAYEQYF. The chain is built from TRBV7-3 and TRBJ2-7; 8 bases match TRBD1. Germline assignment: CDR1 SGHTA and CDR2 FQGTGA. The CDR3 has 14 residues. V trimming: 5 bases; J trimming: 2 bases; junction bases outside the gene matches: 5.

This chain joins TRBV11-2 and TRBJ1-2, with TRBD1 matching over 8 bases. Per germline, CDR1 SGHAT and CDR2 FQNNGV. The V segment lost 1 base and the J segment 4 bases; nucleotides outside the gene matches: 5. This CDR3 is 15 amino acids long. This CDR3 reads CASSLAGTGVYGYTF. For the CDR3, the DNA is TGTGCCAGCAGCTTAGCCGGGACAGGCGTCTATGGCTACACCTTC.

In its sample, this clone was seen once. The chain combines TRBV27 with TRBJ1-2; tentatively, D is TRBD1 (5 bases). Trimming removed 5 bases from V and 3 bases from J, with 16 bases in between. The CDR3 length is 15 residues. Germline loops: CDR1 MNHEY, CDR2 SMNVEV (reference sequence). The CDR3 region is CASSADSSGYYGYTF. CDR3 in DNA: TGTGCCAGCAGTGCCGACAGTTCAGGGTACTATGGCTACACCTTC.

This clone was seen only once. V usage is TRBV11-3 and J usage is TRBJ2-1; 12 bases map to TRBD1. This CDR3 region has 16 residues. The junction had 6 bases not matched to a gene; V was cut back by 3 bases and J by 6 bases. Per the germline V gene, CDR1 is SGHNT and CDR2 is YENEEA. The CDR3 nucleotides read TGTGCCAGCAGCTTCGCCGGGACAGGGGGCCGCAATGAGCAGTTCTTC. This encodes CASSFAGTGGRNEQFF.